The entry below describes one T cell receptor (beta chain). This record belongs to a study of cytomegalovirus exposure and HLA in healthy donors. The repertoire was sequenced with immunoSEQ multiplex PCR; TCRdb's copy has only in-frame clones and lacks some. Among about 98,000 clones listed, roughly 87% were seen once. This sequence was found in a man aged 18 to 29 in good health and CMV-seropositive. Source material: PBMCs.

The chain's CDR3 is CASSLSYIRLGLAGPGELFF. The DNA for the CDR3 is TGTGCCAGCAGTTTATCGTATATAAGGCTAGGACTAGCGGGCCCCGGGGAGCTGTTTTTT. J is TRBJ2-2 and V is TRBV27; 11 nucleotides agree with TRBD2. J lost 6 bases, V lost 0 bases, and 15 bases had no gene match. Germline values: CDR1 MNHEY, CDR2 SMNVEV (reference sequence). The CDR3 is made up of 20 amino acids.